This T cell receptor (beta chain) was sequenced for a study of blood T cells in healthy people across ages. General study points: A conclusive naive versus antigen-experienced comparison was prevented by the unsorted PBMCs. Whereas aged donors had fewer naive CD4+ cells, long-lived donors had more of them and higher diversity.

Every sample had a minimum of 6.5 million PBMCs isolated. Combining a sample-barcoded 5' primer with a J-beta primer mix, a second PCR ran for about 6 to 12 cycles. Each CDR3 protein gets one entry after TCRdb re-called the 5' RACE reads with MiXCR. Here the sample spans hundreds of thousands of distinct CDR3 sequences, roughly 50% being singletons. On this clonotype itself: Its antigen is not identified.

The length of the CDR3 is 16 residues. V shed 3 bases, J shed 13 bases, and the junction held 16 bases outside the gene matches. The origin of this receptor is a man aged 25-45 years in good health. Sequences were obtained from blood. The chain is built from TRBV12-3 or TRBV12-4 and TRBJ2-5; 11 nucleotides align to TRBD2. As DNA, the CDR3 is TGTGCCAGCAGTTTTGGAGTAGCGGGGGGGCAAAGGGAGCTGTACTTC. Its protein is CASSFGVAGGQRELYF.